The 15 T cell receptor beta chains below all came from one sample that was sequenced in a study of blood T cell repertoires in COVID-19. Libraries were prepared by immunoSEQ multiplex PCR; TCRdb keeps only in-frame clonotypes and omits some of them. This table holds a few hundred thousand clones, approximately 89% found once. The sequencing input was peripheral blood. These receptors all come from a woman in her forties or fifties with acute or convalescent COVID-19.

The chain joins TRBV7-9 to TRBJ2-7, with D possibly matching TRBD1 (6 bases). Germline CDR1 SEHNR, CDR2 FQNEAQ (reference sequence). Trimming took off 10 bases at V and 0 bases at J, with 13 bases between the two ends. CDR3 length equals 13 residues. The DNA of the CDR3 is TGTGCCACCGGACAGAATCCCTCCTACGAGCAGTACTTC. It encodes CATGQNPSYEQYF.

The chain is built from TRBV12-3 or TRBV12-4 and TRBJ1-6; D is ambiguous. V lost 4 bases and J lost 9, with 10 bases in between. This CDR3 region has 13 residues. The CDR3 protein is CASSYDGVSPLHF. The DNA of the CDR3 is TGTGCCAGCAGTTACGACGGGGTTTCACCCCTCCACTTT.

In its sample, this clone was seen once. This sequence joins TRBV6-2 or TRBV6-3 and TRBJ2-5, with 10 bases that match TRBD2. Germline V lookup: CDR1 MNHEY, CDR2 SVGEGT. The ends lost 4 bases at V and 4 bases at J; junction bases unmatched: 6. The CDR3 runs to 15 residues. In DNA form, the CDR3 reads TGTGCCAGCAGTTCCCCAGCGGGAGGGTCAGAGACCCAGTACTTC. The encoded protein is CASSSPAGGSETQYF.

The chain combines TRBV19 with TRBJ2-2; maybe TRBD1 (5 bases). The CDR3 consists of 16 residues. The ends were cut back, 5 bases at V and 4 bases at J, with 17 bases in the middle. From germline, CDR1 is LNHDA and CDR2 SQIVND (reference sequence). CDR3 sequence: CASSFSGLPVTGELFF. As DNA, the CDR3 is TGTGCCAGTAGTTTCTCAGGGTTGCCCGTCACCGGGGAGCTGTTTTTT.

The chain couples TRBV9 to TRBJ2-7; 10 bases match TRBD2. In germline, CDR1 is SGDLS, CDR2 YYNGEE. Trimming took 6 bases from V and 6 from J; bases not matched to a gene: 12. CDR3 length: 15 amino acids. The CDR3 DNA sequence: TGTGCCAGCAAGAAAGGGACTAGCGTCGAAGGCGAGCAGTACTTC. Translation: CASKKGTSVEGEQYF. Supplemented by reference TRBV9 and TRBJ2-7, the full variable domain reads DSGVTQTPKHLITATGQRVTLRCSPRSGDLSVYWYQQSLDQGLQFLIQYYNGEERAKGNILERFSAQQFPDLHSELNLSSLELGDSALYFCASKKGTSVEGEQYFGPGTRLTVT.

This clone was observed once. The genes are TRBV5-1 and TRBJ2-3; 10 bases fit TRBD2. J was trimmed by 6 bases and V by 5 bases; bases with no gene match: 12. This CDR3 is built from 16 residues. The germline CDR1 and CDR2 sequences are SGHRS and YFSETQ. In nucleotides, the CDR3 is TGCGCCAGCAGATCAAGCGGGAGGGCAGCCCCCGATACGCAGTATTTT. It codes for CASRSSGRAAPDTQYF. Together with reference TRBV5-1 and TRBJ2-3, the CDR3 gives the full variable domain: KAGVTQTPRYLIKTRGQQVTLSCSPISGHRSVSWYQQTPGQGLQFLFEYFSETQRNKGNFPGRFSGRQFSNSRSEMNVSTLELGDSALYLCASRSSGRAAPDTQYFGPGTRLTVL.

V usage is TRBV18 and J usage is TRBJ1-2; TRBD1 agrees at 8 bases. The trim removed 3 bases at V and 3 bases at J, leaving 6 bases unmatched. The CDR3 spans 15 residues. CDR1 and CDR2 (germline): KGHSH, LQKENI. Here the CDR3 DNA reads TGTGCCAGCTCACCGAGGACAGGGTTAGACTATGGCTACACCTTC. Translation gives CASSPRTGLDYGYTF.

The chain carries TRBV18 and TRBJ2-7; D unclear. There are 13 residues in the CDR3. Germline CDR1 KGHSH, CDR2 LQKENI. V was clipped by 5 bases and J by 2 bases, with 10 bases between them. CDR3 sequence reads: CASSFAEPYEQYF. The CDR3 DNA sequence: TGTGCCAGCTCATTCGCGGAACCCTACGAGCAGTACTTC.

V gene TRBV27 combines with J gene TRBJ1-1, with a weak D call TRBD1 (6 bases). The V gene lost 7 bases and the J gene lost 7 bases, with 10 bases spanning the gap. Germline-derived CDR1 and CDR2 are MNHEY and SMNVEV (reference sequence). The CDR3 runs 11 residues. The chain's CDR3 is CASTRGDEAFF. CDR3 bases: TGTGCCAGCACCAGGGGCGATGAAGCTTTCTTT.

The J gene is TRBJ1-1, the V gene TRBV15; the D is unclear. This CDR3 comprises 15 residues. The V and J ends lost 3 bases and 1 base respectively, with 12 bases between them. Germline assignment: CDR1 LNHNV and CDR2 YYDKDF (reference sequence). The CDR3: CATSRGVGQNTEAFF. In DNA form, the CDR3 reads TGTGCCACCAGCAGGGGCGTGGGCCAGAACACTGAAGCTTTCTTT. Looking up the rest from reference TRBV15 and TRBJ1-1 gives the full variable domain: DAMVIQNPRYQVTQFGKPVTLSCSQTLNHNVMYWYQQKSSQAPKLLFHYYDKDFNNEADTPDNFQSRRPNTSFCFLDIRSPGLGDTAMYLCATSRGVGQNTEAFFGQGTRLTVV.

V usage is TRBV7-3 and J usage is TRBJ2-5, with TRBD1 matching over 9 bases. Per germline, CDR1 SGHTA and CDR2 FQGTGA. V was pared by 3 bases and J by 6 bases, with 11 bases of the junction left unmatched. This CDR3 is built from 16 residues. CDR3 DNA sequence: TGTGCCAGCAGCTTGGAACCGGACAGGGGCGTTCAGACCCAGTACTTC. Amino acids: CASSLEPDRGVQTQYF. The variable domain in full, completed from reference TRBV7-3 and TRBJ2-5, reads GAGVSQTPSNKVTEKGKYVELRCDPISGHTALYWYRQSLGQGPEFLIYFQGTGAADDSGLPNDRFFAVRPEGSVSTLKIQRTERGDSAVYLCASSLEPDRGVQTQYFGPGTRLLVL.

The CDR3 reads CASSLAQGNTEAFF. Written as DNA, the CDR3 is TGTGCCAGCAGCTTAGCGCAGGGGAACACTGAAGCTTTCTTT. The V and J genes are TRBV5-4 and TRBJ1-1, with D possibly TRBD1 on 5 matching bases. Germline V gene data show CDR1 as SGHNT and CDR2 as YYREEE (reference sequence). V shed 2 bases and J shed 1 base, with 9 bases lying between them. This CDR3 contains 14 residues.

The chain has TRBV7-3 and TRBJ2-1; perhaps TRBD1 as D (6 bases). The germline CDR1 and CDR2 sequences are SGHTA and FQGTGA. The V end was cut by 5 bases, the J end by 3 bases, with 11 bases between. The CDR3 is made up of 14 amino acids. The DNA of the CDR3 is TGTGCCAGCAGCCTGGACAGCCTCTACAATGAGCAGTTCTTC. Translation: CASSLDSLYNEQFF.

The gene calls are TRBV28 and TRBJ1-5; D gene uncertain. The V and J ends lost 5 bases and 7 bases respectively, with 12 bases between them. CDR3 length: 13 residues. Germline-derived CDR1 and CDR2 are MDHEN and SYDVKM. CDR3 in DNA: TGTGCCAGCAGTCCCCCGGGAGGACAGCCCCAGCATTTT. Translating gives CASSPPGGQPQHF.

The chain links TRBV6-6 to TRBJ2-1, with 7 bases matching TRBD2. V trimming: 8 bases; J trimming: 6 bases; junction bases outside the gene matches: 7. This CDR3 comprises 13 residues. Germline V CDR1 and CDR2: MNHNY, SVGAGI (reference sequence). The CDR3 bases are TGTGCCAGCCTGCGGGAGCAGGCCAATGAGCAGTTCTTC. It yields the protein CASLREQANEQFF.